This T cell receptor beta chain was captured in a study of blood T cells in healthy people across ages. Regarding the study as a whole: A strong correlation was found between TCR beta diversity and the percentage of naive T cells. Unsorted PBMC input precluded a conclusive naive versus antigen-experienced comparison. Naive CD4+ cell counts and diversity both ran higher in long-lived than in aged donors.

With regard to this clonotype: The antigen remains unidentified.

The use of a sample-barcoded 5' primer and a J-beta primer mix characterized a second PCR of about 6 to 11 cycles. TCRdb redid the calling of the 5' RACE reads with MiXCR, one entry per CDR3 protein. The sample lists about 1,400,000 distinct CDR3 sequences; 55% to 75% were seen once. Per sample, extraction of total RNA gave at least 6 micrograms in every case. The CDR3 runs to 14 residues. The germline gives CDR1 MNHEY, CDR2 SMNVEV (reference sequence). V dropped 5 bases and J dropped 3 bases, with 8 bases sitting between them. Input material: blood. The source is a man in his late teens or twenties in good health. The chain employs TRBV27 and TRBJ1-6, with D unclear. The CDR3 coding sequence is TGTGCCAGCAGTCTCAACATCTATAATTCACCCCTCCACTTT. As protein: CASSLNIYNSPLHF.